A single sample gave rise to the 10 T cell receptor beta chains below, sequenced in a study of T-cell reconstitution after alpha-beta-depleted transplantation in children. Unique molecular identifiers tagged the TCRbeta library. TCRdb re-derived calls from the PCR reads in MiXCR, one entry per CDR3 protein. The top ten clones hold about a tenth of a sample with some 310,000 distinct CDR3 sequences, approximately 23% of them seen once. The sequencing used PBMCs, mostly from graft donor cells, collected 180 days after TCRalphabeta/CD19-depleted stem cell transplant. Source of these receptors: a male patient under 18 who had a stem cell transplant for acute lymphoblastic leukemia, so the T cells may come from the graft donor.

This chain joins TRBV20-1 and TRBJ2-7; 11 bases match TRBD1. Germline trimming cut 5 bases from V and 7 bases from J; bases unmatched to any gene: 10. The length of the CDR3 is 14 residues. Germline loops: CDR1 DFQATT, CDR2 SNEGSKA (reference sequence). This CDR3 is CSAARGQGVREQYF. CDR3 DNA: TGCAGTGCTGCCCGGGGACAGGGGGTTAGAGAGCAGTACTTC.

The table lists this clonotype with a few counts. CDR3 sequence reads: CASSIRTSYNEQFF. The CDR3 DNA reads TGTGCCAGTAGTATAAGGACCTCCTACAATGAGCAGTTCTTC. This chain links TRBV19 with TRBJ2-1; D is unresolved. V was clipped by 2 bases and J by 0 bases, with 5 bases between them. Germline loops: CDR1 LNHDA, CDR2 SQIVND (reference sequence). The CDR3 is 14 residues long.

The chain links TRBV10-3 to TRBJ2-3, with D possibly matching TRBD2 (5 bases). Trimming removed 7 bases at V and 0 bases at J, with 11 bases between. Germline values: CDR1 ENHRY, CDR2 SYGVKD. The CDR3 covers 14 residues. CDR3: CAITAGPSTDTQYF. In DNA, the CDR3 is TGTGCCATCACGGCGGGCCCTAGCACAGATACGCAGTATTTT.

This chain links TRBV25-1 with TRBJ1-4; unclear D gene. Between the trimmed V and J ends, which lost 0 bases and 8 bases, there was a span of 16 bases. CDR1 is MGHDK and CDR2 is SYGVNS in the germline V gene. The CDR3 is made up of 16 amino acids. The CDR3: CASSEYRYNEREKLFF. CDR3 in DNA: TGTGCCAGCAGTGAATACCGGTATAATGAACGGGAAAAACTGTTTTTT.

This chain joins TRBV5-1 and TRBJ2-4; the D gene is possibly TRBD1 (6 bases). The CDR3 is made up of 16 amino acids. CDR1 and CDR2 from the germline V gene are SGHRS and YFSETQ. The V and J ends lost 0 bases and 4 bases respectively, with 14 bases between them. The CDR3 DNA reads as TGCGCCAGCAGCTTGGTTAACGACAGGCCTAAAAACATTCAGTACTTC. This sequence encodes CASSLVNDRPKNIQYF.

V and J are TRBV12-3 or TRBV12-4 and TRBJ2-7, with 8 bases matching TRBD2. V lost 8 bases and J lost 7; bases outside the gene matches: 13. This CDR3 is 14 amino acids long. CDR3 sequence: CASGRRSGRGEQYF. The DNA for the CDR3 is TGTGCCAGCGGACGTCGGAGCGGGAGAGGGGAGCAGTACTTC.

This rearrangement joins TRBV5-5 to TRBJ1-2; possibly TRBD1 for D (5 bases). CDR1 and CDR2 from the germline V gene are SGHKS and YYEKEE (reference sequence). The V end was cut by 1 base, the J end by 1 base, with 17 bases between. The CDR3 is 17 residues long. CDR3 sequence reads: CASSLFFPGTVNYGYTF. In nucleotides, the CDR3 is TGTGCCAGCAGCTTGTTCTTTCCCGGGACCGTTAACTATGGCTACACCTTC.

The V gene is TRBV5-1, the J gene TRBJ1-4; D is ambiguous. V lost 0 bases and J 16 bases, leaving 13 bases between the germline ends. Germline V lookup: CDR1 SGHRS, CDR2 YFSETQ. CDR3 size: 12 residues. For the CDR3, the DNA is TGCGCCAGCAGCTTGGATAGGAGGCATAGGTTTTTT. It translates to CASSLDRRHRFF.

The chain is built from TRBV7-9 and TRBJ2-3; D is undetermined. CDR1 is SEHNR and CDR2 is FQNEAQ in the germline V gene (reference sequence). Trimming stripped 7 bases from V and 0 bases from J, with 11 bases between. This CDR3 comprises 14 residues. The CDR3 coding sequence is TGTGCCAGCACCCTACTATCGAGCACAGATACGCAGTATTTT. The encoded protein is CASTLLSSTDTQYF.

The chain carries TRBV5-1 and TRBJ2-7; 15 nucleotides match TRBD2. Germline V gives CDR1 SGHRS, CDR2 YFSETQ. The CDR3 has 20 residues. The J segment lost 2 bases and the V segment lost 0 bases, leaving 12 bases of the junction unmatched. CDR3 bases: TGCGCCAGCAGCTTGGGGGGGGGGACTAGCGGGAGGAGGAGGACCTACGAGCAGTACTTC. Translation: CASSLGGGTSGRRRTYEQYF.